These 24 T cell receptor beta chains were sequenced from one sample in a study of technical replicates of blood from several donors. Sequencing used immunoSEQ multiplex PCR; TCRdb keeps in-frame clones, though not all of them. The profile shows roughly 80,000 clones, over 75% of them singletons. The source material was T cells isolated from PBMCs. The receptors shown here come from a human donor in good health.

V is TRBV18 and J is TRBJ2-1; the D gene is possibly TRBD2 (6 bases). This CDR3 has 15 amino acids. V gave up 3 bases and J gave up 7 bases, with 16 bases separating them. CDR1 and CDR2 (germline): KGHSH, LQKENI. Here the CDR3 DNA reads TGTGCCAGCTCACCTGTCGGCGGGAACGTTAATGAGCAGTTCTTC. Its protein product is CASSPVGGNVNEQFF.

This chain uses TRBV27 with TRBJ2-1; 10 bases line up with TRBD2. Looked up from germline, CDR1 is MNHEY and CDR2 is SMNVEV (reference sequence). V shed 3 bases and J 4 bases; nucleotides not matched to a gene: 15. This CDR3 is 19 amino acids long. The CDR3 sequence is CASSFLPLLAGKRYNEQFF. The CDR3 nucleotides are TGTGCCAGCAGTTTCCTTCCTTTACTAGCGGGAAAAAGGTACAATGAGCAGTTCTTC.

This sequence joins TRBV5-6 and TRBJ2-7; D is undetermined. Trimming took 2 bases from V and 1 from J, leaving 7 bases between them. The germline gives CDR1 SGHDT, CDR2 YYEEEE. The length of the CDR3 is 13 residues. The DNA for the CDR3 is TGTGCCAGCAGCTTAAAACAGTCCTACGAGCAGTACTTC. Amino acid sequence: CASSLKQSYEQYF.

The CDR3 nucleotides are TGTGCCAGTAGTATAGGGGACTACACTGAAGCTTTCTTT. This gives the protein CASSIGDYTEAFF. This chain joins TRBV19 and TRBJ1-1, with D possibly TRBD1 on 5 matching bases. Trimming pared 1 base from V and 3 bases from J, leaving 6 bases between. The CDR3 runs to 13 residues. Germline CDR1 reads LNHDA; CDR2 reads SQIVND (reference sequence).

CDR3 in amino acids: CASSPGSDTQYF. DNA for the CDR3: TGTGCCAGCAGCCCGGGGTCAGATACGCAGTATTTT. V gene TRBV5-4 combines with J gene TRBJ2-3; D is perhaps TRBD2 (5 bases). Deletions cut 4 bases from V and 4 bases from J, with 7 bases between. Germline V lookup: CDR1 SGHNT, CDR2 YYREEE (reference sequence). This CDR3 has 12 amino acids. Variable domain in full (rest from reference TRBV5-4 and TRBJ2-3): ETGVTQSPTHLIKTRGQQVTLRCSSQSGHNTVSWYQQALGQGPQFIFQYYREEENGRGNFPPRFSGLQFPNYSSELNVNALELDDSALYLCASSPGSDTQYFGPGTRLTVL.

The chain employs TRBV15 and TRBJ1-1; the D gene is possibly TRBD1 (6 bases). Germline CDR1 and CDR2: LNHNV and YYDKDF (reference sequence). The CDR3 consists of 19 residues. Trimming stripped 1 base from V and 3 bases from J, with 24 bases between. Here the CDR3 reads CATSRGGWGIRGIYTEAFF. The CDR3 region has the DNA TGTGCCACCAGCAGAGGAGGGTGGGGAATCAGGGGTATTTACACTGAAGCTTTCTTT.

The genes are TRBV9 and TRBJ2-6; tentative D call: TRBD2 (6 bases). CDR1 is SGDLS and CDR2 is YYNGEE in the germline V gene. Trimming left V 0 bases short and J 0 bases short, with 10 bases between. The CDR3 runs 17 residues. The CDR3 loop is CASSVVEGGSGANVLTF. The CDR3 DNA reads as TGTGCCAGCAGCGTAGTTGAGGGAGGCTCTGGGGCCAACGTCCTGACTTTC.

The chain carries TRBV7-2 and TRBJ2-1; D uncertain. CDR1 is SGHTA, CDR2 FQGNSA, per germline. Deletions cut 4 bases from V and 6 bases from J, with 7 bases between. The CDR3 is made up of 12 amino acids. The CDR3 sequence: CASSYTPNEQFF. DNA of the CDR3: TGTGCCAGCAGCTATACACCCAATGAGCAGTTCTTC.

This clone has only one observation. The chain carries TRBV4-3 and TRBJ2-3; 7 nucleotides align to TRBD2. This CDR3 contains 19 residues. In germline, CDR1 is LGHNA, CDR2 YSLEER. J lost 1 base, V lost 0 bases, and 13 bases had no gene match. In DNA, the CDR3 is TGCGCCAGCAGCCAAGATTTTGCGGGGAGGGCCACGGGCACAGATACGCAGTATTTT. It encodes CASSQDFAGRATGTDTQYF.

This rearrangement joins TRBV28 to TRBJ1-1; TRBD1 matches at 9 bases. CDR3 length: 14 residues. Trimming removed 8 bases from V and 4 bases from J; junction bases left unmatched: 8. Germline V lookup: CDR1 MDHEN, CDR2 SYDVKM. The CDR3 nucleotides read TGTGCCAGCGGGACAGGGAGCGAAGGCACTGAAGCTTTCTTT. Protein sequence: CASGTGSEGTEAFF.

V and J are TRBV6-1 and TRBJ2-3; tentatively, D is TRBD2 (6 bases). Trimming shortened V by 5 bases and J by 1 base, and 13 bases separated the two germline ends. This CDR3 comprises 15 residues. Germline lookup yields CDR1 MNHNS and CDR2 SASEGT. The CDR3 DNA follows: TGTGCCAGCAGTTTGGGACTTGGGGGCACAGATACGCAGTATTTT. Its translation: CASSLGLGGTDTQYF.

The V call is TRBV9, the J call TRBJ1-2; 11 positions agree with TRBD1. Germline CDR1 is SGDLS and CDR2 is YYNGEE. This CDR3 spans 16 amino acids. Trimming cost V 1 base and J 8 bases; bases outside gene matches: 10. CDR3 loop: CASSVPRTGGDEGYTF. The CDR3 bases are TGTGCCAGCAGCGTACCGAGGACAGGGGGCGACGAAGGCTACACCTTC.

The genes are TRBV6-6 and TRBJ1-5; possible D gene TRBD1, 6 bases. V dropped 5 bases and J dropped 5 bases, with 10 bases sitting between them. The CDR3 totals 13 residues. Germline V gives CDR1 MNHNY, CDR2 SVGAGI (reference sequence). The CDR3 nucleotides read TGTGCCAGCAGTAGACAGGTTGATCAGCCCCAGCATTTT. Translation: CASSRQVDQPQHF.

The J gene is TRBJ2-3, the V gene TRBV9; TRBD2 matches at 8 bases. CDR1 is SGDLS and CDR2 is YYNGEE in the germline V gene. The CDR3 totals 17 residues. The V and J ends lost 4 bases and 1 base, in that order; junction bases with no gene match: 11. CDR3 bases: TGTGCCAGCAGCTCCGGGAGCGGGAGAGGGGGCACAGATACGCAGTATTTT. Translation gives CASSSGSGRGGTDTQYF.

CDR3 in DNA: TGTGCCAGCAGGGGACAGACATCGAACACCGGGGAGCTGTTTTTT. Its protein is CASRGQTSNTGELFF. This chain connects TRBV2 to TRBJ2-2; 7 bases match TRBD1. The length of the CDR3 is 15 residues. Germline V gene lookup returns CDR1 SNHLY and CDR2 FYNNEI. V shed 6 bases and J 0 bases; nucleotides not matched to a gene: 4.

The CDR3 spells CASSPDRDWQPQHF. The CDR3 nucleotides are TGTGCCAGCAGCCCGGACAGGGACTGGCAGCCCCAGCATTTT. The V and J genes are TRBV6-5 and TRBJ1-5; 8 nucleotides match TRBD1. CDR1 is MNHEY and CDR2 is SVGAGI in the germline V gene. V trimming: 6 bases; J trimming: 7 bases; junction bases outside the gene matches: 8. The CDR3 is 14 residues long.

This CDR3 is CASTPPDRGNTEAFF. In DNA, the CDR3 is TGTGCCAGCACTCCCCCAGACAGGGGGAACACTGAAGCTTTCTTT. V is TRBV7-3 and J is TRBJ1-1, with 8 nucleotides matching TRBD1. Germline CDR1 SGHTA, CDR2 FQGTGA. Trimming at V came to 7 bases and at J to 1 base, leaving 8 bases not matched to a gene. This CDR3 contains 15 residues.

The chain has TRBV10-3 and TRBJ2-3; 9 bases agree with TRBD1. The V and J ends lost 7 bases and 2 bases, in that order; junction bases with no gene match: 10. CDR1 and CDR2 (germline): ENHRY, SYGVKD. CDR3 length equals 16 residues. The CDR3: CAITNTIQGATDTQYF. DNA of the CDR3: TGTGCCATCACCAATACTATACAGGGGGCCACAGATACGCAGTATTTT.

This rearrangement joins TRBV5-8 to TRBJ2-7; a possible D gene is TRBD1 (6 bases). V was trimmed by 7 bases and J by 4 bases, leaving 18 bases between them. Per the germline V gene, CDR1 is SGHTS and CDR2 is YDEGEE. The CDR3 covers 14 residues. The CDR3 DNA sequence: TGTGCCAGCGCAACAGGGTTAATTAAGTACGAGCAGTACTTC. Translation: CASATGLIKYEQYF.

Concerning this clone: One end of the junction does not line up with germline, which may come from a read error. This chain links TRBV4-3 with TRBJ2-7, with D unresolved. Looked up from germline, CDR1 is LGHNA and CDR2 is YSLEER. This CDR3 region has 13 residues. CDR3 nucleotides: TGCGCCAGCAGACAAGCCGGAGCCTACGAGCAGTACTTC. This sequence encodes CASRQAGAYEQYF.

The gene calls are TRBV30 and TRBJ2-7, with 8 nucleotides matching TRBD2. V lost 7 bases and J lost 1; bases outside the gene matches: 6. CDR1 is GTSNPN, CDR2 SVGIG, per germline (reference sequence). This CDR3 is built from 13 residues. DNA of the CDR3: TGTGCCTTCTCTGGACTAGCTTCCTACGAGCAGTACTTC. It yields the protein CAFSGLASYEQYF. Using reference TRBV30 and TRBJ2-7 for the parts outside the CDR3, the full variable domain is SQTIHQWPATLVQPVGSPLSLECTVEGTSNPNLYWYRQAAGRGLQLLFYSVGIGQISSEVPQNLSASRPQDRQFILSSKKLLLSDSGFYLCAFSGLASYEQYFGPGTRLTVT.

This chain links TRBV11-2 with TRBJ1-5; 8 positions match TRBD1. CDR1 SGHAT and CDR2 FQNNGV come from the germline V gene. The CDR3 is 15 amino acids. Unmatched junction bases numbered 2, after V lost 2 bases and J lost 2 bases. CDR3 DNA: TGTGCCAGCAGCTTAAACAGGGGGGGCAATCAGCCCCAGCATTTT. It encodes CASSLNRGGNQPQHF.

The V call is TRBV7-9, the J call TRBJ2-7; D not certain. The germline V gene has CDR1 SEHNR and CDR2 FQNEAQ (reference sequence). CDR3 length: 13 amino acids. Trimming shortened V by 1 base and J by 2 bases, and 6 bases separated the two germline ends. The CDR3 DNA sequence: TGTGCCAGCAGCTTAGATGGGCCCTACGAGCAGTACTTC. It is translated as CASSLDGPYEQYF.

The V gene is TRBV27, the J gene TRBJ2-1, with a tentative D call TRBD2 (5 bases). The CDR3 has 15 amino acids. V shed 0 bases and J shed 0 bases, with 6 bases lying between them. The germline V gene encodes CDR1 MNHEY and CDR2 SMNVEV (reference sequence). Here the CDR3 reads CASSLSDSSYNEQFF. CDR3 DNA: TGTGCCAGCAGTTTATCGGACTCCTCCTACAATGAGCAGTTCTTC.